The 21 T cell receptor beta chains given below trace back to one sample, sequenced in a study of T cell responses to AZD1222 COVID-19 vaccine. Generated by immunoSEQ multiplex PCR, the TCRdb table keeps only in-frame clones and is missing some. The sample yields around 120,000 clones, 75% to 90% seen once. The sample in question was peripheral blood, obtained 28 days after the second AZD1222 dose. The receptors originated from an adult who received the AZD1222 COVID-19 vaccine.

The chain has TRBV2 and TRBJ1-2; D remains ambiguous. Trimming shortened V by 0 bases and J by 4 bases, and 12 bases separated the two germline ends. Germline CDR1 reads SNHLY; CDR2 reads FYNNEI. There are 15 residues in the CDR3. The CDR3 spells CASSEARAATYGYTF. The CDR3 DNA sequence: TGTGCCAGCAGTGAAGCTCGGGCAGCCACCTATGGCTACACCTTC.

This clone was observed a handful of times. The rearrangement joins TRBV24-1 to TRBJ2-2, with 13 bases aligning to TRBD2. Germline V gene data show CDR1 as KGHDR and CDR2 as SFDVKD. Losses at the gene ends were 4 bases for V and 2 bases for J; bases not matched to a gene: 9. This CDR3 comprises 19 residues. The CDR3 sequence is CATSDPAGLAGVNTGELFF. CDR3 bases: TGTGCCACCAGTGACCCCGCCGGACTAGCGGGGGTAAACACCGGGGAGCTGTTTTTT.

The chain uses TRBV7-9 and TRBJ2-3, with 7 positions matching TRBD2. This CDR3 has 14 residues. The trim removed 3 bases at V and 5 bases at J, leaving 5 bases unmatched. Germline loops: CDR1 SEHNR, CDR2 FQNEAQ (reference sequence). In DNA form, the CDR3 reads TGTGCCAGCAGCTTCCTAACGGGGGGAGATACGCAGTATTTT. Translated: CASSFLTGGDTQYF. Supplemented by reference TRBV7-9 and TRBJ2-3, the full variable domain reads DTGVSQNPRHKITKRGQNVTFRCDPISEHNRLYWYRQTLGQGPEFLTYFQNEAQLEKSRLLSDRFSAERPKGSFSTLEIQRTEQGDSAMYLCASSFLTGGDTQYFGPGTRLTVL.

The V call is TRBV5-4, the J call TRBJ1-2, with 7 bases matching TRBD1. The trim removed 2 bases at V and 8 bases at J, leaving 15 bases unmatched. CDR3 length: 16 residues. CDR1 is SGHNT and CDR2 is YYREEE in the germline V gene (reference sequence). CDR3 nucleotide sequence: TGTGCCAGCAGCTTACCCGGGCCATACAGGGGTGGAGGCTACACCTTC. It yields the protein CASSLPGPYRGGGYTF.

In DNA form, the CDR3 reads TGTGCCAGCAGTCCCTCGGGGTCTGGAAACACCATATATTTT. Translation gives CASSPSGSGNTIYF. V and J are TRBV6-4 and TRBJ1-3; the D is unclear. Looked up from germline, CDR1 is MRHNA and CDR2 is SNTAGT. V was shortened by 5 bases and J by 1 base, with 9 bases between the two germline ends. The CDR3 covers 14 residues.

The chain carries TRBV18 and TRBJ1-4; TRBD1 agrees at 8 bases. Germline loops: CDR1 KGHSH, CDR2 LQKENI. This CDR3 is 17 amino acids long. After removal of 4 bases from V and 7 bases from J, the junction contained 14 bases not matched to a gene. The CDR3 sequence: CASSLDGRGRAGEKLFF. The CDR3 nucleotides read TGTGCCAGCTCACTTGACGGCAGGGGGCGCGCTGGTGAAAAACTGTTTTTT. Supplemented by reference TRBV18 and TRBJ1-4, the full variable domain reads NAGVMQNPRHLVRRRGQEARLRCSPMKGHSHVYWYRQLPEEGLKFMVYLQKENIIDESGMPKERFSAEFPKEGPSILRIQQVVRGDSAAYFCASSLDGRGRAGEKLFFGSGTQLSVL.

This chain joins TRBV19 and TRBJ1-3, with D tentatively TRBD1 (5 bases). The CDR3 is 15 amino acids. The V end lost 7 bases, the J end lost 0 bases, and 13 bases lay between the germline ends. The germline V gene encodes CDR1 LNHDA and CDR2 SQIVND (reference sequence). For the CDR3, the DNA is TGTGCCAGTATCCCTTGGGGCAGCTCTGGAAACACCATATATTTT. It specifies CASIPWGSSGNTIYF.

CDR3 coding DNA: TGTGCCAGCAGCCCAAGGGACAGAAACTATGGCTACACCTTC. It encodes CASSPRDRNYGYTF. The chain links TRBV3-1 (or the pseudogene TRBV3-2) to TRBJ1-2; 7 bases agree with TRBD1. With 4 bases clipped from V and 2 bases from J, the junction kept 4 bases outside the gene matches. The CDR3 spans 14 residues. The germline gives CDR1 LGHDT, CDR2 YNNKEL (reference sequence).

The gene calls are TRBV6-6 and TRBJ1-4; weak D call: TRBD1 (5 bases). The CDR3 is 14 residues long. Trimming took 6 bases from V and 1 from J, leaving 9 bases between them. Germline V gene sequence: CDR1 MNHNY, CDR2 SVGAGI (reference sequence). In DNA form, the CDR3 reads TGTGCCAGCAGGTGGGACCAAACTAATGAAAAACTGTTTTTT. This codes for CASRWDQTNEKLFF.

J is TRBJ1-2 and V is TRBV5-4; D gene unclear. Per germline, CDR1 SGHNT and CDR2 YYREEE (reference sequence). The length of the CDR3 is 15 residues. Trimming shortened V by 0 bases and J by 2 bases, and 11 bases separated the two germline ends. CDR3 in amino acids: CASSLGLAANYGYTF. The CDR3 DNA sequence: TGTGCCAGCAGCTTGGGCTTGGCGGCCAACTATGGCTACACCTTC.

This chain joins TRBV5-1 and TRBJ1-2; D not certain. V dropped 5 bases and J dropped 3 bases, with 11 bases sitting between them. Germline CDR1 SGHRS, CDR2 YFSETQ. The CDR3 runs 13 residues. CDR3 residues: CASRRAADYGYTF. CDR3 coding DNA: TGCGCCAGCAGGAGGGCAGCAGACTATGGCTACACCTTC.

In DNA, the CDR3 is TGTGCCAGCTCACCAACTAACCTCTATAGCAATCAGCCCCAGCATTTT. Protein: CASSPTNLYSNQPQHF. This chain links TRBV18 with TRBJ1-5, with no clear D. Trimming left V 2 bases short and J 0 bases short, with 11 bases between. This CDR3 spans 16 amino acids. Germline V gene lookup returns CDR1 KGHSH and CDR2 LQKENI.

This chain uses TRBV19 with TRBJ1-1; D gene unclear. CDR1 and CDR2 from the germline V gene are LNHDA and SQIVND (reference sequence). This CDR3 contains 16 residues. V was pared by 5 bases and J by 4 bases, with 20 bases between. The DNA of the CDR3 is TGTGCCAGTAGTTTTCTTCTACGGGGAGAAGGCACTGAAGCTTTCTTT. Protein sequence: CASSFLLRGEGTEAFF. Together with reference TRBV19 and TRBJ1-1, the CDR3 gives the full variable domain: DGGITQSPKYLFRKEGQNVTLSCEQNLNHDAMYWYRQDPGQGLRLIYYSQIVNDFQKGDIAEGYSVSREKKESFPLTVTSAQKNPTAFYLCASSFLLRGEGTEAFFGQGTRLTVV.

The V gene is TRBV24-1, the J gene TRBJ1-1, with D possibly matching TRBD1 (5 bases). The CDR3 has 13 residues. CDR1 is KGHDR and CDR2 is SFDVKD in the germline V gene. V was cut by 7 bases and J by 5 bases, with 13 bases left in between. CDR3 bases: TGTGCCACCAGCCCCCCGGGGGGGACTGAAGCTTTCTTT. Residues: CATSPPGGTEAFF.

The V gene is TRBV18, the J gene TRBJ2-2; D call uncertain. The CDR3 totals 16 residues. Germline-derived CDR1 and CDR2 are KGHSH and LQKENI. V lost 5 bases to trimming and J lost 1 base, with 14 bases between them. Here the CDR3 reads CASSGTGRQNTGELFF. CDR3 DNA sequence: TGTGCCAGCTCAGGCACGGGCCGGCAGAACACCGGGGAGCTGTTTTTT. The variable domain in full, with the rest retrieved from reference TRBV18 and TRBJ2-2, is NAGVMQNPRHLVRRRGQEARLRCSPMKGHSHVYWYRQLPEEGLKFMVYLQKENIIDESGMPKERFSAEFPKEGPSILRIQQVVRGDSAAYFCASSGTGRQNTGELFFGEGSRLTVL.

The chain links TRBV19 to TRBJ1-2; possibly TRBD1 for D (6 bases). The CDR3 is 13 residues long. V lost 7 bases to trimming and J lost 5 bases, with 14 bases between them. Germline CDR1 LNHDA, CDR2 SQIVND (reference sequence). The DNA of the CDR3 is TGTGCCAGTACTCACCACAGGGAGTATGGCTACACCTTC. Translating gives CASTHHREYGYTF.

The chain joins TRBV7-2 to TRBJ2-7; unclear D gene. The V gene's germline CDR1 is SGHTA and CDR2 FQGNSA. The CDR3 is 15 amino acids. Trimming removed 1 base at V and 0 bases at J, with 10 bases between. CDR3 loop: CASSLEGIPSYEQYF. CDR3 DNA sequence: TGTGCCAGCAGCTTAGAAGGTATCCCCTCCTACGAGCAGTACTTC.

CDR3 loop: CASSRATELRGNTIYF. CDR3 nucleotides: TGTGCCAGCAGTCGGGCGACCGAGTTGAGGGGAAACACCATATATTTT. The V call is TRBV28, the J call TRBJ1-3; D not resolved. CDR1 MDHEN and CDR2 SYDVKM come from the germline V gene. The CDR3 sequence is 16 residues long. V was clipped by 5 bases and J by 4 bases, with 18 bases between them.

V is TRBV29-1 and J is TRBJ2-5, with D possibly TRBD2 on 6 matching bases. Deletions cut 5 bases from V and 2 bases from J, with 12 bases between. Germline V lookup: CDR1 SQVTM, CDR2 ANQGSEA. The CDR3 loop spans 13 amino acids. This CDR3 reads CSVQPGTQETQYF. Written as DNA, the CDR3 is TGCAGCGTTCAGCCGGGGACTCAAGAGACCCAGTACTTC.

J is TRBJ2-2 and V is TRBV6-6; possible D gene TRBD2, 7 bases. CDR1 is MNHNY and CDR2 is SVGAGI in the germline V gene (reference sequence). The CDR3 is 15 amino acids. V shed 8 bases and J shed 4 bases, with 17 bases lying between them. CDR3 loop: CASRRSGEGTGELFF. As DNA, the CDR3 is TGTGCCAGCCGTCGATCAGGGGAGGGCACCGGGGAGCTGTTTTTT.

This chain uses TRBV19 with TRBJ1-5; tentative D call: TRBD1 (5 bases). Trimming left V 10 bases short and J 4 bases short, with 23 bases between. The germline V gene has CDR1 LNHDA and CDR2 SQIVND (reference sequence). CDR3 length equals 16 residues. DNA of the CDR3: TGTGCCACCTCTGACCGGGGCCGGTCATCAAATCAGCCCCAGCATTTT. It specifies CATSDRGRSSNQPQHF.